Sequencing of this T cell receptor beta chain was carried out in a study of cytomegalovirus exposure and HLA in healthy donors. The study's findings and limits: Accurate prediction of most subjects' HLA-A and HLA-B alleles from TCR beta sequences was reported. Rates of TCR association differed by HLA locus in a later analysis, with DRB1 highest and HLA-C lowest. Several of the most significant clusters appeared, in a later analysis, to be linked to common viral pathogens.

The CDR3 is 17 residues long. In germline, CDR1 is MNHEY, CDR2 SMNVEV (reference sequence). V dropped 6 bases and J dropped 3 bases, with 23 bases sitting between them. PCR used 60 Vbeta primers and 13 Jbeta primers. Measured with immunoSEQ multiplex PCR; TCRdb has only the in-frame clones, and not every one. The sample data list approximately 93,000 clones. As regards this clone: As yet, its antigen is unknown.

Material: PBMCs. The TCR sequence derives from a woman under 40 in good health and CMV-seronegative. The rearrangement links TRBV27 to TRBJ1-2, with D possibly TRBD1 on 6 matching bases. The CDR3 coding sequence is TGTGCCAGCAGCCTATGGACTCCCACAGGGCCATACTATGGCTACACCTTC. It yields the protein CASSLWTPTGPYYGYTF.